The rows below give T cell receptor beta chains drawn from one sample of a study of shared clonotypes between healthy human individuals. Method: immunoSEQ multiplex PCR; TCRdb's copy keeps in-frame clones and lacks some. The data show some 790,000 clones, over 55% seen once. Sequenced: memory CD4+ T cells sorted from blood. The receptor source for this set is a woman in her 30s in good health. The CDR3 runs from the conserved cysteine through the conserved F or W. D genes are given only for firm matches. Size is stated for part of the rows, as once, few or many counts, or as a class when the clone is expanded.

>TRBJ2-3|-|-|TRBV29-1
TGCAGCGTTGAAGATCTTGAGGGAGCAGTGACAGATACGCAGTATTTT
CSVEDLEGAVTDTQYF
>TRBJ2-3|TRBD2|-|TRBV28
TGTGCCAGCAGCCCCCGGGCTTGGACTAGCGGGACCCCACTCGGCACAGATACGCAGTATTTT
CASSPRAWTSGTPLGTDTQYF
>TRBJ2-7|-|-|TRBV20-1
TGCAGTACCCTCGGCTACGAGCAGTACTTC
CSTLGYEQYF
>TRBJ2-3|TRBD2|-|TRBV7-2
TGTGCCAGCAGCTTAGTGCCTAGCGGGAGTTCCCGGAATACGCAGTATTTT
CASSLVPSGSSRNTQYF
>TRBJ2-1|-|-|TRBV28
TGTGCCAGCAGTTCAGGACGGGAAGGGGAGCAGTTCTTC
CASSSGREGEQFF
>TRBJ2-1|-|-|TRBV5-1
TGCGCCAGCAGCTTGGGGGAATTAGCCCAGAATGAGCAGTTCTTC
CASSLGELAQNEQFF
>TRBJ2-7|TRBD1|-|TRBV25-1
TGTGCCAGCAGTGAACAGGGACAGGGAACTGACGAGCAGTACTTC
CASSEQGQGTDEQYF
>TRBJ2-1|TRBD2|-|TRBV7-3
TGTGCCAGCAGCCCTCTAGCGGGAGGGCCGAATGAGCAGTTCTTC
CASSPLAGGPNEQFF
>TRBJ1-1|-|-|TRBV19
TGTGCCAGTAGTATAGGAGACAGCCAGAAAGCTTTCTTT
CASSIGDSQKAFF
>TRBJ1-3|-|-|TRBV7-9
TGTGCCAGCAGCCCGCAAGTTGACACCATATATTTT
CASSPQVDTIYF
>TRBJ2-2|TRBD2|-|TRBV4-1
TGCGCCAGCAGCCAACGTGTTAGCGGGAGTACCGGGGAGCTGTTTTTT
CASSQRVSGSTGELFF
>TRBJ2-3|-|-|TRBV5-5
TGTGCCAGCAGCTTGGTTGCAGGGGCAACAGATACGCAGTATTTT
CASSLVAGATDTQYF
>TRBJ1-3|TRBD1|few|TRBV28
TGTGCCAGCAGTACACGGACAGGGGGTTCGGGAAACACCATATATTTT
CASSTRTGGSGNTIYF
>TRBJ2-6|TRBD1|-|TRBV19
TGTGCCAGTAGTATAAGACAGGGCTCTGGGGCCAACGTCCTGACTTTC
CASSIRQGSGANVLTF
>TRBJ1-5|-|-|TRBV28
TGTGCCAGCAGTTCCCCGGTAGGGCCCCATCAGCCCCAGCATTTT
CASSSPVGPHQPQHF
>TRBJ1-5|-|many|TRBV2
TGTGCCAGCAGTGAACAGTATAGCAATCAGCCCCAGCATTTT
CASSEQYSNQPQHF
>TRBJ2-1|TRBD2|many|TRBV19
TGTGCCAGTAGTACACCCGGGAGCGGGAGGTCCGGATGGCAGTTCTTC
CASSTPGSGRSGWQFF
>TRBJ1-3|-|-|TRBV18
TGTGCCAGCTCACCAGGGGGCGGAAACACCATATATTTT
CASSPGGGNTIYF
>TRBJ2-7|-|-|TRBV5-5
TGTGCCAGCAGAAGGGTGGACCTAGGACGCGAGCAGTACTTC
CASRRVDLGREQYF
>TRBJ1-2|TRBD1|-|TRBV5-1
TGCGCCAGCAGCTTGGTTTCTACAGGGGTTAACTATGGCTACACCTTC
CASSLVSTGVNYGYTF
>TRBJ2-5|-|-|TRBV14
TGTGCCAGCAGCCAAGTATCTGGGTACTTC
CASSQVSGYF
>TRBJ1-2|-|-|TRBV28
TGTGCCAGCCTTCGAAGGGGGGGATATGATGGCTACACCTTC
CASLRRGGYDGYTF
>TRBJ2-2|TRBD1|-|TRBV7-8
TGTGCCAGCAGCCCCCGGGACAGGGGTACCGGGGAGCTGTTTTTT
CASSPRDRGTGELFF
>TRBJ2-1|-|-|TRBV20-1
TGCAGTGCTACTAGCGCCAATGAGCAGTTCTTC
CSATSANEQFF